This T cell receptor (beta chain) was identified during a study of OX40 agonist ivuxolimab in advanced cancers. Study details: Across the patients, intravenous ivuxolimab was delivered every 2 weeks at 0.01 to 10 mg/kg. Participants averaged approximately 65 years of age (range about 23 to 90) and were about 85% male. Patients achieving partial responses numbered three: one hepatocellular carcinoma case and two cutaneous melanoma cases.

The CDR3 runs to 11 residues. CDR1 DFQATT and CDR2 SNEGSKA come from the germline V gene (reference sequence). Trimming cost V 2 bases and J 6 bases, with 8 bases left between them. The assay was immunoSEQ multiplex PCR, and TCRdb's table has in-frame clones only and misses some. The sample contains tens of thousands of clones, 83% of which appear only once. Blood sampling took place at baseline, cycle 4 day 1, and cycle 7 day 1. This TCR was sampled from an adult with an advanced solid tumor such as melanoma, head and neck, liver or kidney cancer. Sequences were derived from CD4+ or CD8+ T cells sorted from blood, sampled in a trial of the OX40 agonist ivuxolimab. This sequence joins TRBV20-1 and TRBJ2-7; D unclear. The CDR3 sequence: CSARIRREQYF. CDR3 bases: TGCAGTGCTAGAATCCGCCGCGAGCAGTACTTC.